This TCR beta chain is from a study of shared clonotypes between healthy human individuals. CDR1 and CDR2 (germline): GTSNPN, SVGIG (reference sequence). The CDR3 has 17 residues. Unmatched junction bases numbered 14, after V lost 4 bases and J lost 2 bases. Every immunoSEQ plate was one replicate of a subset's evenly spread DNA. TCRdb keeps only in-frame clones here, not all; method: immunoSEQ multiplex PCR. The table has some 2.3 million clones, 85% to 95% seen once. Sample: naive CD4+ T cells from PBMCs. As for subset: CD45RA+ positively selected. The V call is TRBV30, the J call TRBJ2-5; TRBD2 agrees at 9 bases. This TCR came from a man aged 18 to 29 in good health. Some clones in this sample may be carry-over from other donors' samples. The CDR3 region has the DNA TGTGCCTGGAATTCCGGGCTAGCGGGAAATTATCAAGAGACCCAGTACTTC. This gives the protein CAWNSGLAGNYQETQYF.